This is a list of T cell receptor beta chains from one sample in a study of T cell changes during pregnancy in multiple sclerosis. The data were produced by immunoSEQ multiplex PCR, yet TCRdb's version contains in-frame clones alone and is incomplete. The sample carries over 35,000 clones, about 90% recorded once. Source: CD8+ T cells from peripheral blood mononuclear cells, taken in the first trimester of pregnancy. The receptors derive from a female donor with multiple sclerosis, enrolled in a pregnancy study. Both conserved end residues are part of each CDR3. Each record gives: V gene, J gene, CDR3 protein.

TRBV7-6	TRBJ2-3	CASSQTGTADTQYF
TRBV7-8	TRBJ2-7	CASSPGLAGGLNSYEQYF
TRBV5-4	TRBJ2-2	CASSPTYQGSITGELFF
TRBV30	TRBJ2-7	CARRSSYEQYF
TRBV5-4	TRBJ2-1	CASSLVGGRLSNEQFF
TRBV30	TRBJ1-1	CAWSTGGITEAFF
TRBV7-9	TRBJ2-1	CASSLVPGTSSYNEQFF
TRBV4-1	TRBJ1-1	CASSQVHRGSTEAFF
TRBV9	TRBJ2-4	CASSASLILAGESSAKNIQYF
TRBV7-9	TRBJ1-1	CASTHRDTPGNTEAFF
TRBV5-1	TRBJ2-3	CASSPRLAGGGDTQYF
TRBV19	TRBJ1-5	CASSIWGPNQPQHF
TRBV7-9	TRBJ1-1	CASSPDGQGTEAFF
TRBV27	TRBJ1-2	CASSRRQGRYGYTF
TRBV13	TRBJ1-3	CASSFGQGRTGNTIYF
TRBV11-2	TRBJ2-7	CASSPLYEQYF
TRBV6-1	TRBJ2-3	CASSRLAGEGDTQYF
TRBV4-3	TRBJ2-3	CASSRGQGSGTDTQYF
TRBV19	TRBJ2-1	CASSMGDNEQFF
TRBV5-5	TRBJ2-1	CASRLTQNEQFF
TRBV18	TRBJ1-6	CASSQQGRLYNSPLHF
TRBV6-5	TRBJ2-7	CASSYGGSYEQYF
TRBV27	TRBJ1-2	CASRPLGQPYGYTF
TRBV29-1	TRBJ1-2	CSVVRAPYGYTF
TRBV2	TRBJ1-1	CASSGIGQGEAFF
TRBV30	TRBJ2-7	CAWSPDGEQYF
TRBV4-3	TRBJ2-7	CASSQGRDRYYEQYF
TRBV10-2	TRBJ1-1	CASSDGTGCYGTEAFF
TRBV30	TRBJ1-2	CAWSVLGREWGYTF
TRBV9	TRBJ1-3	CASSVDRAAGNTIYF
TRBV7-9	TRBJ2-7	CASSLTGLEQYF
TRBV30	TRBJ1-1	CAWAQGWGTEAFF
TRBV19	TRBJ1-2	CASSIIGTGYGYTF
TRBV29-1	TRBJ1-2	CSVETSDRGYGYTF
TRBV7-9	TRBJ1-1	CASSLSGRITEAFF
TRBV21-1	TRBJ2-2	CASSKAPGLGHQLGELFF
TRBV30	TRBJ1-2	CAWRAGAHGYTF
TRBV30	TRBJ1-2	CVRESGHSNYGYTF
TRBV29-1	TRBJ1-2	CSARVVDGYTF
TRBV10-1	TRBJ1-4	CASSDGELVAENEKLFF
TRBV5-6	TRBJ2-1	CASSLGTSGGTEQFF
TRBV2	TRBJ1-4	CASSDRGQEKLLF
TRBV9	TRBJ1-1	CASSVVGGGTGNLAEAFF
TRBV11-2	TRBJ2-7	CASSGAGPPYEQYF
TRBV19	TRBJ1-1	CASSFPTRGRDTEAFF
TRBV7-3	TRBJ2-1	CASSLSSGGPNEQFF
TRBV9	TRBJ1-2	CASSANARARSYGYTF
TRBV7-8	TRBJ2-7	CASSFQLTSGIYEQYF
TRBV25-1	TRBJ2-5	CASRIRKQGRFQETQYF
TRBV7-9	TRBJ2-3	CASRTVRATDTQYF
TRBV5-4	TRBJ1-6	CASSLRQGIDSPLHF
TRBV4-2	TRBJ1-2	CASSQDAGQNYGYTF